The 17 T cell receptor beta chains listed next were all sequenced from one sample in a study of T cells in women clearing cervical HPV infection. Measured with immunoSEQ multiplex PCR; TCRdb has only the in-frame clones, and not every one. This listing includes 30,000 or so clones. The sequenced material came from blood buffy coat. The receptors stem from a woman between 18 and 70 years old with a cervical HPV16 infection that either progressed to CIN3+ or cleared (not recorded which).

For this clone: The CDR3 end is not reached by the read, which stops 3 residues before it; the germline J gene fills it in. The V call is TRBV11-3, the J call TRBJ2-1, with D possibly matching TRBD1 (5 bases). Germline loops: CDR1 SGHNT, CDR2 YENEEA. V lost 5 bases, J lost 5 bases, and 13 bases lay in between. The CDR3 length is 14 residues. CDR3 DNA, as far as it was read: TGTGCCAGCAGCCCCCTAACAGGCCACAATGAG. Translated: CASSPLTGHNE. The whole CDR3 sequence reads CASSPLTGHNEQFF. Variable domain in full (rest from reference TRBV11-3 and TRBJ2-1): EAGVVQSPRYKIIEKKQPVAFWCNPISGHNTLYWYLQNLGQGPELLIRYENEEAVDDSQLPKDRFSAERLKGVDSTLKIQPAELGDSAVYLCASSPLTGHNEQFFGPGTRLTVL.

Points on this clone: The DNA ends 3 residues before the CDR3 does, and the rest of the CDR3 is filled in from the germline J gene. The gene calls are TRBV20-1 and TRBJ1-2; D gene uncertain. The ends were cut back, 1 base at V and 4 bases at J, with 10 bases in the middle. The CDR3 sequence is 13 residues long. Germline assignment: CDR1 DFQATT and CDR2 SNEGSKA (reference sequence). The CDR3 loop is CSARARHSYGYTF. CDR3 bases read: TGCAGTGCTAGAGCAAGACATTCCTATGGC.

Concerning this clone: Sequencing ends 3 residues short of the CDR3 end; the germline J gene provides the rest. V gene TRBV12-3 or TRBV12-4 combines with J gene TRBJ2-1; 8 nucleotides agree with TRBD2. V shed 10 bases and J 5 bases; nucleotides not matched to a gene: 10. The CDR3 is 14 residues long. CDR3 DNA (partial): TGTGCCACCTCAAGCGGGGGACGGGACAATGAG. Residues: CATSSGGRDNE. The complete CDR3 sequence is CATSSGGRDNEQFF.

With respect to this clone: The DNA ends 3 residues before the CDR3 does, and the rest of the CDR3 is filled in from the germline J gene. The chain employs TRBV10-3 and TRBJ1-2; 9 bases match TRBD1. Germline trimming cut 8 bases from V and 2 bases from J; bases unmatched to any gene: 3. The CDR3 has 13 amino acids. Germline CDR1 is ENHRY and CDR2 is SYGVKD. Partial CDR3 DNA: TGTGCCATCCCGGGACAGGGAAACTATGGC. Protein sequence: CAIPGQGNYG. The CDR3 as a whole reads CAIPGQGNYGYTF.

Concerning this clone itself: Sequencing ends 3 residues short of the CDR3 end; the germline J gene provides the rest. The chain couples TRBV19 to TRBJ1-5; D unresolved. This CDR3 contains 13 residues. CDR1 LNHDA and CDR2 SQIVND come from the germline V gene (reference sequence). V was shortened by 3 bases and J by 2 bases, with 5 bases between the two germline ends. CDR3 loop: CASSITGNQPQHF. The CDR3 DNA, read in part, is TGTGCCAGTAGTATTACAGGCAATCAGCCC.

As regards this clone: Read data end 3 residues before the CDR3 end; the end is taken from the germline J gene. The chain carries TRBV7-2 and TRBJ1-1, with D hard to call. V gave up 2 bases and J gave up 1 base, with 8 bases separating them. Germline assignment: CDR1 SGHTA and CDR2 FQGNSA. The CDR3 is 14 amino acids. The sequenced CDR3 bases are TGTGCCAGCAGCTTATCGCGGCAGAACACTGAA. This gives the protein CASSLSRQNTE. The CDR3 as a whole reads CASSLSRQNTEAFF. Together with reference TRBV7-2 and TRBJ1-1, the CDR3 gives the full variable domain: GAGVSQSPSNKVTEKGKDVELRCDPISGHTALYWYRQSLGQGLEFLIYFQGNSAPDKSGLPSDRFSAERTGGSVSTLTIQRTQQEDSAVYLCASSLSRQNTEAFFGQGTRLTVV.

With regard to this clone: The read stops 3 residues short of the end of the CDR3; the missing end is completed from the germline J gene. The chain has TRBV19 and TRBJ1-6; 7 nucleotides line up with TRBD1. V lost 5 bases and J lost 7; bases outside the gene matches: 11. There are 16 residues in the CDR3. Germline lookup yields CDR1 LNHDA and CDR2 SQIVND (reference sequence). CDR3: CASSVPQTGSNSPLHF. Partial CDR3 DNA: TGTGCCAGTAGTGTTCCCCAGACAGGGAGCAATTCACCC. Combining the CDR3 with reference TRBV19 and TRBJ1-6 gives the whole variable domain DGGITQSPKYLFRKEGQNVTLSCEQNLNHDAMYWYRQDPGQGLRLIYYSQIVNDFQKGDIAEGYSVSREKKESFPLTVTSAQKNPTAFYLCASSVPQTGSNSPLHFGNGTRLTVT.

Remarks on this clone: The sample has other DNA sequences that encode this CDR3 too. CDR3 region: CASSLGGENTEAFF. The sequenced part of the CDR3 DNA is TGCGCCAGCAGCCTGGGGGGGGAGAACACTGAA. The chain couples TRBV5-1 to TRBJ1-1; TRBD1 might be the D (5 bases). From the germline J gene comes the end of the CDR3, since the read stops 3 residues before it. Germline lookup yields CDR1 SGHRS and CDR2 YFSETQ. This CDR3 has 14 residues. Trimming took 4 bases from V and 1 from J, leaving 11 bases between them.

Details on this clone: One junction end disagrees with the germline gene, perhaps due to a read error. The read is 3 residues too short to cover the CDR3 end, so that end is filled in from the germline J gene. Other DNA sequences in this specimen translate into the identical CDR3. This sequence joins TRBV19 and TRBJ1-3, with no clear D. In germline, CDR1 is LNHDA, CDR2 SQIVND (reference sequence). The length of the CDR3 is 13 residues. CDR3 sequence reads: CASRPQAGNTIYF. The covered CDR3 bases are TGTGCCAGTAGACCCCAGGCTGGAAACACT.

About this clone: From the germline J gene comes the end of the CDR3, since the read stops 3 residues before it. The chain couples TRBV18 to TRBJ1-4; 9 bases line up with TRBD1. The germline CDR1 and CDR2 sequences are KGHSH and LQKENI. Trimming took 3 bases from V and 7 from J; bases not matched to a gene: 12. The CDR3 length is 17 residues. CDR3 DNA (partial): TGTGCCAGCTCACCCTATGACTCCGGGACAGGGAGTGAAAAA. It yields the protein CASSPYDSGTGSEK. The CDR3 in full is CASSPYDSGTGSEKLFF.

Concerning this clone itself: The read terminates 3 residues ahead of where the CDR3 ends, so the germline J gene completes it. The chain uses TRBV14 and TRBJ2-3; tentatively, D is TRBD1 (6 bases). This CDR3 region has 15 residues. The germline gives CDR1 SGHDN, CDR2 FVKESK. Between the trimmed V and J ends, which lost 3 bases and 2 bases, there was a span of 12 bases. This CDR3 reads CASSQWDTDTDTQYF. The covered CDR3 bases are TGTGCCAGCAGCCAGTGGGACACCGACACAGATACG.

Incomplete CDR3 DNA: TGCGCCAGCACAACAGGGGGCGGGAACGAG. Translated, it gives CASTTGGGNE. The entire CDR3 protein is CASTTGGGNEQYF. V and J are TRBV5-1 and TRBJ2-7; 9 nucleotides agree with TRBD1. The sequence runs out 3 residues before the end of the CDR3; the remainder is reconstructed from the germline J gene. V lost 6 bases to trimming and J lost 5 bases; unmatched junction nucleotides: 6. The germline V gene encodes CDR1 SGHRS and CDR2 YFSETQ. This CDR3 contains 13 residues. Combining the CDR3 with reference TRBV5-1 and TRBJ2-7 gives the whole variable domain KAGVTQTPRYLIKTRGQQVTLSCSPISGHRSVSWYQQTPGQGLQFLFEYFSETQRNKGNFPGRFSGRQFSNSRSEMNVSTLELGDSALYLCASTTGGGNEQYFGPGTRLTVT.

On this clone: The DNA ends 3 residues before the CDR3 does, and the rest of the CDR3 is filled in from the germline J gene. The chain is built from TRBV20-1 and TRBJ2-1; 10 bases align to TRBD2. Trimming took 0 bases from V and 3 from J; bases not matched to a gene: 8. This CDR3 comprises 17 residues. Per the germline V gene, CDR1 is DFQATT and CDR2 is SNEGSKA (reference sequence). CDR3 amino acids: CSARDRLAGAGYNEQFF. The part of the CDR3 DNA that was read is TGCAGTGCTAGAGATCGGCTAGCGGGAGCGGGCTACAATGAG.

Turning to this clone: The CDR3 is cut off 3 residues early in the read; its end comes from the germline J gene. This chain links TRBV10-2 with TRBJ2-7; no definite D call. Germline V gene lookup returns CDR1 WSHSY and CDR2 SAAADI. This CDR3 comprises 13 residues. The V gene lost 4 bases and the J gene lost 4 bases, with 11 bases spanning the gap. CDR3 in amino acids: CASSGASGYEQYF. Partial CDR3 DNA: TGCGCCAGCAGTGGCGCCTCCGGGTACGAG.

About this clone itself: From the germline J gene comes the end of the CDR3, since the read stops 3 residues before it. V usage is TRBV5-1 and J usage is TRBJ2-2; D is ambiguous. V was clipped by 2 bases and J by 4 bases, with 6 bases between them. The germline V gene has CDR1 SGHRS and CDR2 YFSETQ. This CDR3 contains 13 residues. CDR3 sequence reads: CASSFGLTGELFF. Incomplete CDR3 DNA: TGCGCCAGCAGCTTCGGTCTCACCGGGGAG.

As regards this clone: Germline and junction disagree at one end, which may indicate a read error. The read terminates 3 residues ahead of where the CDR3 ends, so the germline J gene completes it. J is TRBJ2-2 and V is TRBV5-1; unclear D gene. Germline V gene sequence: CDR1 SGHRS, CDR2 YFSETQ. This CDR3 comprises 15 residues. The sequenced CDR3 bases are TGCGTCAGCAGCTTGGAGCCCCCCGGCACCGGGGAG. Translating gives CVSSLEPPGTGE. The whole CDR3 reads CVSSLEPPGTGELFF. Full variable domain (rest looked up from reference TRBV5-1 and TRBJ2-2): KAGVTQTPRYLIKTRGQQVTLSCSPISGHRSVSWYQQTPGQGLQFLFEYFSETQRNKGNFPGRFSGRQFSNSRSEMNVSTLELGDSALYLCVSSLEPPGTGELFFGEGSRLTVL.

Points on this clone: Read sequence stops 3 residues before the CDR3 end, and the germline J gene provides the missing end. The chain has TRBV20-1 and TRBJ2-7; 9 bases fit TRBD2. Trimming removed 4 bases from V and 3 bases from J; junction bases left unmatched: 4. Germline assignment: CDR1 DFQATT and CDR2 SNEGSKA (reference sequence). The CDR3 covers 13 residues. This CDR3 reads CSANSGGYYEQYF. The covered CDR3 bases are TGCAGTGCTAACAGCGGGGGGTACTACGAG.